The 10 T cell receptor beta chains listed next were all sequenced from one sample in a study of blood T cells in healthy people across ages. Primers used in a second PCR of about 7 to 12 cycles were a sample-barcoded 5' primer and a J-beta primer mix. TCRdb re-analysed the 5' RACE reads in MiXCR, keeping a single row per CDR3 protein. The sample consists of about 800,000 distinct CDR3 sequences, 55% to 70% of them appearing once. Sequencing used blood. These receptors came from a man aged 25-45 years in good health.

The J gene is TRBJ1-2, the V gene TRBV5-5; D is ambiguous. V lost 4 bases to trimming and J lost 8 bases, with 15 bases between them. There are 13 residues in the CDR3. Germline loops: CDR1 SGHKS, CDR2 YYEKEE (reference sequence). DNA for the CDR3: TGTGCCAGCAGCCTGGACCCCGAGGGAGGCTACACCTTC. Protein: CASSLDPEGGYTF.

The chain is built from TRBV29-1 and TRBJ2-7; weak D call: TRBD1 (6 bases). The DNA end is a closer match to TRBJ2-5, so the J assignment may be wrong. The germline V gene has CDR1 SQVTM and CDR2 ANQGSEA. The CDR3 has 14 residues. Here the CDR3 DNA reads TGCAGCGTTGCAAGGGGGACCCCTTCCGAGACCCAGTACTTC. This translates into CSVARGTPSETQYF.

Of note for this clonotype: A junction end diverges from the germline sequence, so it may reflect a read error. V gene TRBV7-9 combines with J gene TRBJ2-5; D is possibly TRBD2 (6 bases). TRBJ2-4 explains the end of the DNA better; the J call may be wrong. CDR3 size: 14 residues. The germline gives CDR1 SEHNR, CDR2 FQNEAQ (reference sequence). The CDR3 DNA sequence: TGTGCCGGCAGCTCTTATCAGGAGGGTAACATTCAGTACTTC. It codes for CAGSSYQEGNIQYF.

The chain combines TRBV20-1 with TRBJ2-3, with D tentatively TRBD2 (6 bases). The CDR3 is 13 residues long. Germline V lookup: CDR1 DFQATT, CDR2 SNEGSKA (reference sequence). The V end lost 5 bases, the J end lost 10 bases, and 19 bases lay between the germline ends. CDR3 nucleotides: TGCAGTGCTTATCGGGACTCAGATACGGCGCAGTATTTT. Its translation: CSAYRDSDTAQYF.

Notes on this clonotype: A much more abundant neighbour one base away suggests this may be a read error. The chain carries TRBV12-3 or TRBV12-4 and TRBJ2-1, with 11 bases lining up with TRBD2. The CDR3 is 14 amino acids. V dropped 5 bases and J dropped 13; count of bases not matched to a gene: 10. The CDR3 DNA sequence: TGTGCCAGCAGTAAACTAGCGGGAGTTGAGACCCAGTTCTTC. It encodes CASSKLAGVETQFF.

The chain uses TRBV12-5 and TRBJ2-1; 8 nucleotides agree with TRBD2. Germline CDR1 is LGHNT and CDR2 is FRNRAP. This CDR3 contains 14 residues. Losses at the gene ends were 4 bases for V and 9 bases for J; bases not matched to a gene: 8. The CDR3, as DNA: TGTGCTAGTGGTTCTCCCCAGCGGGGGCTTGAGCAGTTCTTC. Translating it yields CASGSPQRGLEQFF. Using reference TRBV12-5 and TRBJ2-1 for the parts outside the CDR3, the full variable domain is DARVTQTPRHKVTEMGQEVTMRCQPILGHNTVFWYRQTMMQGLELLAYFRNRAPLDDSGMPKDRFSAEMPDATLATLKIQPSEPRDSAVYFCASGSPQRGLEQFFGPGTRLTVL.

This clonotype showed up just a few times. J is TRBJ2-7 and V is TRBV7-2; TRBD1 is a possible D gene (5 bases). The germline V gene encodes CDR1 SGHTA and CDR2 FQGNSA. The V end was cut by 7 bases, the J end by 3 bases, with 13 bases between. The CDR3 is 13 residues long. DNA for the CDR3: TGTGCCAGCACCGGCGACAGAAGCTACGAGCAGTACTTC. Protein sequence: CASTGDRSYEQYF. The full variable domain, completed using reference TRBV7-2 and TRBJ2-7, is GAGVSQSPSNKVTEKGKDVELRCDPISGHTALYWYRQSLGQGLEFLIYFQGNSAPDKSGLPSDRFSAERTGGSVSTLTIQRTQQEDSAVYLCASTGDRSYEQYFGPGTRLTVT.

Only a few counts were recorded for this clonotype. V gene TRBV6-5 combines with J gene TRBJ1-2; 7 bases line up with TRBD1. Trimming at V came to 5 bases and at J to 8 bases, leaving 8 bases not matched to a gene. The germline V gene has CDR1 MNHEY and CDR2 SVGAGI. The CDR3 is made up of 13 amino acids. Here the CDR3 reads CASSKQGNLGYTF. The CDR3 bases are TGTGCCAGCAGTAAACAGGGGAACTTAGGCTACACCTTC.

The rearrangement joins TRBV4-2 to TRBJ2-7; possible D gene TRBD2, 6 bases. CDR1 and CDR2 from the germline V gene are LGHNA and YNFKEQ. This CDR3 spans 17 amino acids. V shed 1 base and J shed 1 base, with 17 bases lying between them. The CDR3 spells CASSQVFGGTGSYEQYF. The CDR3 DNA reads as TGTGCCAGCAGCCAAGTGTTTGGAGGGACCGGATCCTACGAGCAGTACTTC.

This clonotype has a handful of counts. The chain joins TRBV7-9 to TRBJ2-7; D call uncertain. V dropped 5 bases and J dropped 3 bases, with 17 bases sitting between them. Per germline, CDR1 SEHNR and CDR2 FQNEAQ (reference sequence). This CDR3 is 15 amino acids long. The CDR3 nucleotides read TGTGCCAGCAGCAACTGGGCGGAAGGGCGCTACGAGCAGTACTTC. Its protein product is CASSNWAEGRYEQYF.